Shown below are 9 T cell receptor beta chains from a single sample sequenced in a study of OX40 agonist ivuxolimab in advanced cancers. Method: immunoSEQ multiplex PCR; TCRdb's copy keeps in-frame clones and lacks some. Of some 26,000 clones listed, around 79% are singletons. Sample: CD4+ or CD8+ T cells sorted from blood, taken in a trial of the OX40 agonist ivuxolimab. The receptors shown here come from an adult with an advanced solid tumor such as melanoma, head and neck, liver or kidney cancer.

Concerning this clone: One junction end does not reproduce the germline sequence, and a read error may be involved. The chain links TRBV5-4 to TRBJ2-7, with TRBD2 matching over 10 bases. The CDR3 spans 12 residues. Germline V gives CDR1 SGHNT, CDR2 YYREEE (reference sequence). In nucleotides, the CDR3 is TGTGTCAGCAGCCATACTAGCGGGACCTTCTCTTTC. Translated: CVSSHTSGTFSF.

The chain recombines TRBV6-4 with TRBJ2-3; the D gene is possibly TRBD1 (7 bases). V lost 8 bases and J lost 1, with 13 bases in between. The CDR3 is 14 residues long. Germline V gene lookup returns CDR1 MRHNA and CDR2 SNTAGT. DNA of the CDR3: TGTGCCAGCGGAACAGGGGAGGGCACAGATACGCAGTATTTT. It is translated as CASGTGEGTDTQYF.

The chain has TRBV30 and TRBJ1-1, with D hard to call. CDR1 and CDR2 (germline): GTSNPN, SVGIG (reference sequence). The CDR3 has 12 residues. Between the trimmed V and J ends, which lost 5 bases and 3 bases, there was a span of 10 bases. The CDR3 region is CAWGERDTEAFF. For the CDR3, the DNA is TGTGCCTGGGGGGAGAGGGACACTGAAGCTTTCTTT.

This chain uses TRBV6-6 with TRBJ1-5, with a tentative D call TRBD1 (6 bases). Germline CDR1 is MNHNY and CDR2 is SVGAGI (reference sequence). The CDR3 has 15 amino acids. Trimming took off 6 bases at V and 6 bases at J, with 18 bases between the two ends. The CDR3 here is CASSVGGSQVQPQHF. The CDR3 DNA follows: TGTGCCAGCAGCGTAGGGGGGTCTCAGGTTCAGCCCCAGCATTTT.

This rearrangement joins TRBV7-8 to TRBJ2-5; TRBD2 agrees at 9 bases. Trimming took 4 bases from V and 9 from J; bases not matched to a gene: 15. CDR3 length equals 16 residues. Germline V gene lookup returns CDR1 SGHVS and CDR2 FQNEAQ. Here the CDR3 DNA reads TGTGCCAGCAGCTCCAAGCCCCCCGGCGGGGGGGAGTCCCAGTACTTC. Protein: CASSSKPPGGGESQYF. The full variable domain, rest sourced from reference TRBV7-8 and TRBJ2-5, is GAGVSQSPRYKVAKRGQDVALRCDPISGHVSLFWYQQALGQGPEFLTYFQNEAQLDKSGLPSDRFFAERPEGSVSTLKIQRTQQEDSAVYLCASSSKPPGGGESQYFGPGTRLLVL.

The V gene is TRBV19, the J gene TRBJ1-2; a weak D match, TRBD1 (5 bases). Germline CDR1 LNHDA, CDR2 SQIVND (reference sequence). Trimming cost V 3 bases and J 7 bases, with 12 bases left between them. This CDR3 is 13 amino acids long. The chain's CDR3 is CASSITGAVGYTF. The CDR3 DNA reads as TGTGCCAGTAGTATTACAGGAGCGGTTGGCTACACCTTC.

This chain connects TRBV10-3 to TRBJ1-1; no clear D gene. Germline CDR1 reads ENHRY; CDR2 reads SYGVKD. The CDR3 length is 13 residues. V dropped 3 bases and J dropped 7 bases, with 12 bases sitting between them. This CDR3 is CAISELGRYEAFF. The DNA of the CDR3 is TGTGCCATCAGTGAACTCGGCCGATATGAAGCTTTCTTT.

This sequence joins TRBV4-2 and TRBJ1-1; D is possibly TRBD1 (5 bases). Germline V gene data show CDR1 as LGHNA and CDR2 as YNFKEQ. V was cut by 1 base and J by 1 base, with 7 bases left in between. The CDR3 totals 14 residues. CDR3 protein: CASSQGGGNTEAFF. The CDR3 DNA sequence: TGTGCCAGCAGCCAAGGTGGGGGGAACACTGAAGCTTTCTTT.

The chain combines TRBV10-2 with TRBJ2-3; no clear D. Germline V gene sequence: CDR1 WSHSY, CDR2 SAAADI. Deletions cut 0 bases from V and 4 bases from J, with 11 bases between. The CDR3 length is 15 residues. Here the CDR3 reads CASSESRGSSDTQYF. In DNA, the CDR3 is TGCGCCAGCAGTGAGTCGAGAGGTAGCTCAGATACGCAGTATTTT.